This T cell receptor (beta chain) was obtained from a study of molecular identifiers for immune sequencing clone quantification (dated by TCRdb to the late 2010s). About the study as a whole: In a replicate experiment, RNA from about 21,000 or 97,000 naive CD8 T cells was split into five aliquots, four of which were sequenced. This methods study benchmarked molecular-identifier clustering-based TCR repertoire sequencing (MIDCIRS) and TCR RNA copy counting, using CD8 T cells to do so.

The CDR3, cysteine through phenylalanine, is 14 amino acids long. The retained sequence is limited to the CDR3, 42 bases, with the frame set at the first base. From the germline V gene (reference sequence), CDR1 is MNHEY and CDR2 is SMNVEV. V lost 3 bases and J lost 3 bases; the stretch between them is 12 bases long. Naive CD8 T cell libraries were made from around 20,000 to 1,000,000 sorted cells using 10%, 30% or 50% of purified RNA. On a BD FACSAria II, naive CD8 T cells were FACS-sorted as CD8+CD4-CCR7+CD45RA+ and collected into RLT Plus buffer. To test detection sensitivity, Jurkat RNA equivalent to ten TCR copies was spiked into samples of about 19,000-1,000,000 naive CD8 T cells. CD8 T cells were enriched using RosetteSep CD8+ T Cell Enrichment Cocktail and Ficoll-Paque, and the enriched cells then underwent ACK red cell lysis. The library was made by PCR. These reads were obtained on a NextSeq 500. Bulk TCR libraries were made following a previously described method, with the TCR primers given in Table S5. Total RNA was purified with the Qiagen AllPrep DNA/RNA kit. Before analysis, reads from multiple sequencing runs of the same library were pooled. Per the source publication's procedure: Reads were retained only if the reads had an exact TCR constant sequence, and the retained reads were trimmed to 150 nt and grouped according to their 12-nt molecular barcodes. Within each barcode group, reads were sub-clustered at a 15% Levenshtein threshold, and quality-weighted consensus sequences were built per RNA molecule. Non-functional sequences were discarded, and so were lower-count sequences lying one edit away from another sequence. On the basis of fitting two negative binomial distributions, barcode sub-clusters with fewer than 20% of the maximum read count were discarded. The raw public data were reprocessed by TCRdb itself: fastp quality trimming at Q25, MiXCR clonotype calling, in-frame beta chains only. Identical CDR3 protein sequences are pooled into one entry, listed with their most common genes and DNA. Here the V and J calls rest on TCRdb's processing, not on the authors' analysis. This sample is represented by some 320,000 distinct CDR3 sequences; about 23% of them were singletons. Roughly 0.7% of the sample comes from the top ten.

This clonotype was picked up many times. Its antigen is still unknown. No base-level quality is on record; no much larger clone is a single base apart. Overall study results and their limits: Modeling estimated about three recovered TCR RNA copies per cell, compared with about ten by digital PCR, which implies 30% to 35% capture efficiency. In CMV-specific effector cells, clones with more than 20 RNA copies contained over 97% of molecules, whereas in naive cells such clones contained under 1% of molecules. A single cell's worth of spiked-in Jurkat TCR RNA was reported detectable even among around 1 million naive CD8 T cells. Identical TCR molecules sharing a barcode could cause highly expanded clone sizes to be underestimated. Without barcode sub-clustering, chimeric consensus sequences inflated TCR diversity; chimeras reached as high as 47%. The naive libraries included spiked-in Jurkat TCR RNA (roughly 11 copies' worth), and this RNA is not part of the donor repertoire.

The chain is encoded by TRBV27 joined to TRBJ2-7, with TRBD1 perhaps the D gene, on 6 matching bases. The sequencing input was naive CD8+ T cells from blood, with Jurkat cell RNA spiked in. Sample cell subset or site, as interpreted from the label and publication: FACS-sorted CD8+CD4-CCR7+CD45RA+ naive T cells. The origin of this receptor is a human donor in good health. Some libraries in this study had Jurkat cell RNA spiked in. The CDR3 region: CASSFRQEYYEQYF. The bases read TGTGCCAGCAGTTTTCGACAGGAGTACTACGAGCAGTACTTC.